These 5 T cell receptor beta chains originate from one sample sequenced in a study of response to subunit inactivated influenza vaccine (dated by TCRdb to the late 2010s). Library prep was done by RT-PCR. TCRdb names Illumina HiSeq 2500 as the instrument used. TCRdb trimmed public reads at Q25 via fastp, called clones via MiXCR and kept in-frame beta chains. Rows are combined by CDR3 protein, so each entry shows the most common genes and DNA. The sample has around 760,000 distinct CDR3 sequences on record, 14% of them singletons. 5.5% to 7% of the sample goes to the ten largest clones. The source material was PBMCs from blood, sampled 14 to 15 days before vaccination. The receptors shown here come from a man aged 45-65 years who received an inactivated influenza vaccine. Donor details come from another sample of the same person, matched by shared clones.

This chain uses TRBV13 with TRBJ2-7; D gene uncertain. Trimming shortened V by 2 bases and J by 6 bases, and 8 bases separated the two germline ends. There are 12 residues in the CDR3. The germline V gene encodes CDR1 PRHDT and CDR2 FYEKMQ (reference sequence). The chain's CDR3 is CASSLWQFEQYF. The CDR3 DNA reads as TGTGCCAGCAGCTTATGGCAGTTCGAGCAGTACTTC. The variable domain in full, with the rest retrieved from reference TRBV13 and TRBJ2-7, is AAGVIQSPRHLIKEKRETATLKCYPIPRHDTVYWYQQGPGQDPQFLISFYEKMQSDKGSIPDRFSAQQFSDYHSELNMSSLELGDSALYFCASSLWQFEQYFGPGTRLTVT.

This clonotype was counted ten times or more. This chain joins TRBV20-1 and TRBJ2-7, with D unclear. The CDR3 contains 13 residues. Trimming left V 7 bases short and J 3 bases short, with 16 bases between. Germline CDR1 is DFQATT and CDR2 is SNEGSKA (reference sequence). CDR3 bases: TGCAGTGTCAAATGGCGGCATCTCTACGAGCAGTACTTC. Amino acids: CSVKWRHLYEQYF.

The chain combines TRBV2 with TRBJ2-5; D possibly corresponds to TRBD2 (6 bases). V gave up 6 bases and J gave up 6 bases, with 17 bases separating them. Germline assignment: CDR1 SNHLY and CDR2 FYNNEI. The CDR3 is made up of 14 amino acids. CDR3 sequence reads: CASSELGAGKTQYF. CDR3 nucleotide sequence: TGTGCCAGCAGCGAATTAGGGGCGGGGAAGACCCAGTACTTC. Drawing the rest from reference TRBV2 and TRBJ2-5, the complete variable domain is EPEVTQTPSHQVTQMGQEVILRCVPISNHLYFYWYRQILGQKVEFLVSFYNNEISEKSEIFDDQFSVERPDGSNFTLKIRSTKLEDSAMYFCASSELGAGKTQYFGPGTRLLVL.

This clonotype has at least ten counts. J is TRBJ1-2 and V is TRBV12-3 or TRBV12-4; D not resolved. V was shortened by 3 bases and J by 7 bases, with 9 bases between the two germline ends. CDR3 length: 12 residues. The CDR3 here is CASSLVPGGYTF. In nucleotides, the CDR3 is TGTGCCAGCAGTTTGGTCCCTGGTGGCTACACCTTC.

This clonotype was detected many times. The V gene is TRBV9, the J gene TRBJ2-1; no definite D call. The V end was cut by 3 bases, the J end by 4 bases, with 8 bases between. This CDR3 is built from 13 residues. Germline loops: CDR1 SGDLS, CDR2 YYNGEE. For the CDR3, the DNA is TGTGCCAGCAGCGGGGTTAGTTACAATGAGCAGTTCTTC. Translation: CASSGVSYNEQFF.